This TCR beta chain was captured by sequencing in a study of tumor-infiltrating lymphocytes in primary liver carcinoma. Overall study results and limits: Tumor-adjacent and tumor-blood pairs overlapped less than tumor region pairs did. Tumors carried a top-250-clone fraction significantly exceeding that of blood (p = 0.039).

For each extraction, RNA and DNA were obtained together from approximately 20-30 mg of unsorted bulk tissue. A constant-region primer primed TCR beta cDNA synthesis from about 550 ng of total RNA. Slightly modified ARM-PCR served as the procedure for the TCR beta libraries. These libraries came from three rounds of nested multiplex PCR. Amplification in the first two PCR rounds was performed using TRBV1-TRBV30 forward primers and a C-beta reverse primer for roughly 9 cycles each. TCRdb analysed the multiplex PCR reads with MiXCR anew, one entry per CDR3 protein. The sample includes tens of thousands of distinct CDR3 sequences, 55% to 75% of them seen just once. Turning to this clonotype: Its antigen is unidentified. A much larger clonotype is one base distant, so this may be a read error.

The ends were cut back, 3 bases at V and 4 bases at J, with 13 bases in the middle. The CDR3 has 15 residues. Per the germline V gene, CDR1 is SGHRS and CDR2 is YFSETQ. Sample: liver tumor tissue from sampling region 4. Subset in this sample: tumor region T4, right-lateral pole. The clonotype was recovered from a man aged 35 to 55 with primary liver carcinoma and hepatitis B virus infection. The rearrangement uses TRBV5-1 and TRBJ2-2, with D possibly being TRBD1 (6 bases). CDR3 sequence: CASSWMDSSTGELFF. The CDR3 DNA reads TGCGCCAGCAGCTGGATGGACAGCAGCACCGGGGAGCTGTTTTTT.